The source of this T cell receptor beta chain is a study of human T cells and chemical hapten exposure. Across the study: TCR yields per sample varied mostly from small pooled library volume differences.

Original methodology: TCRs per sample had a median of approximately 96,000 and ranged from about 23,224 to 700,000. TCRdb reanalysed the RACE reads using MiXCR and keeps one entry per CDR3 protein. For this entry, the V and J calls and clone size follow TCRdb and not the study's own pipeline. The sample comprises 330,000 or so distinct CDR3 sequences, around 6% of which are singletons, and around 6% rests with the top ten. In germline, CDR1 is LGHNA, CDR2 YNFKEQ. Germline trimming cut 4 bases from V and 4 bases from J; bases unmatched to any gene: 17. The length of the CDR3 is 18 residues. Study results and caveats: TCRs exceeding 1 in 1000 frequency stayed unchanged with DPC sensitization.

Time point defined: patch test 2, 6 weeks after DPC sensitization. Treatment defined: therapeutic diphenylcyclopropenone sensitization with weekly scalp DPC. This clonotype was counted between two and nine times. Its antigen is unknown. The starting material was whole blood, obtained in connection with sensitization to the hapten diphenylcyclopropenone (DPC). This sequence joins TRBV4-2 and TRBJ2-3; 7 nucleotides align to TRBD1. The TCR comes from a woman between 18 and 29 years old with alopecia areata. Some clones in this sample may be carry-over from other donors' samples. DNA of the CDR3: TGTGCCAGCAGCCCTAATCCGGGACAGACGGTTGCCTCAGATACGCAGTATTTT. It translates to CASSPNPGQTVASDTQYF.